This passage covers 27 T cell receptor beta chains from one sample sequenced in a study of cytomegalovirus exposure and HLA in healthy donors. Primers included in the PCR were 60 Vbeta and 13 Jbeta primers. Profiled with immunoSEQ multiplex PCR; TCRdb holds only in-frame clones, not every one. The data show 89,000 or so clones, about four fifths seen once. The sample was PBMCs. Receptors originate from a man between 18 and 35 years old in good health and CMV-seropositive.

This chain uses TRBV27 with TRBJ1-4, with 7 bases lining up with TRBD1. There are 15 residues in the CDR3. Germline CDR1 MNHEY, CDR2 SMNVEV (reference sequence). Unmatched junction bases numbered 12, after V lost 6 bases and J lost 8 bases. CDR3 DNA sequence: TGTGCCAGCAGCAGACGAGGGGCCAGGGGGGAAAAACTGTTTTTT. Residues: CASSRRGARGEKLFF. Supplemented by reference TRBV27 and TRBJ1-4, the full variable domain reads EAQVTQNPRYLITVTGKKLTVTCSQNMNHEYMSWYRQDPGLGLRQIYYSMNVEVTDKGDVPEGYKVSRKEKRNFPLILESPSPNQTSLYFCASSRRGARGEKLFFGSGTQLSVL.

The CDR3 spells CASSPGPGIRETQYF. For the CDR3, the DNA is TGCGCCAGCAGCCCTGGGCCGGGGATTCGGGAGACCCAGTACTTC. The V call is TRBV5-1, the J call TRBJ2-5, with D maybe TRBD2 (5 bases). This CDR3 spans 15 amino acids. Germline values: CDR1 SGHRS, CDR2 YFSETQ. V was pared by 4 bases and J by 5 bases, with 18 bases between.

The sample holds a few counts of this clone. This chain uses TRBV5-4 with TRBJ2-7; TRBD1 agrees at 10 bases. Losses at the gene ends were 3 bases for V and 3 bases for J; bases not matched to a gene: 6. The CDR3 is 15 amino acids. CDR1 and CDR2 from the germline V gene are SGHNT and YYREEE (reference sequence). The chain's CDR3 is CASSSPGQGIYEQYF. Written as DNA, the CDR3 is TGTGCCAGCAGCTCGCCGGGACAGGGGATCTACGAGCAGTACTTC. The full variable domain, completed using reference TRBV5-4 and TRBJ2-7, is ETGVTQSPTHLIKTRGQQVTLRCSSQSGHNTVSWYQQALGQGPQFIFQYYREEENGRGNFPPRFSGLQFPNYSSELNVNALELDDSALYLCASSSPGQGIYEQYFGPGTRLTVT.

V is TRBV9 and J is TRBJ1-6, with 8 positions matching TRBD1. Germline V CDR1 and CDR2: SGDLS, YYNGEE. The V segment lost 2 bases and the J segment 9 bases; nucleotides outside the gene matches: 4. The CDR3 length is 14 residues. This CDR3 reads CASSVQGALSPLHF. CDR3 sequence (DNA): TGTGCCAGCAGCGTTCAGGGGGCGCTTTCACCCCTCCACTTT.

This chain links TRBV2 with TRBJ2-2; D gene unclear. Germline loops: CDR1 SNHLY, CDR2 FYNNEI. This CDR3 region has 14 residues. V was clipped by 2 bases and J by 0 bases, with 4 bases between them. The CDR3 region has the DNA TGTGCCAGCAGTGAAATAACGAACACCGGGGAGCTGTTTTTT. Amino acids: CASSEITNTGELFF.

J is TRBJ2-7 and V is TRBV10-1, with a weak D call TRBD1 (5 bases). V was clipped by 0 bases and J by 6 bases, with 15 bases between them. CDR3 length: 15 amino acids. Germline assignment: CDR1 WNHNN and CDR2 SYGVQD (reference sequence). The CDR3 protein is CASSESGQGQAEQYF. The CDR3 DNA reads TGCGCCAGCAGTGAGTCGGGCCAGGGTCAAGCCGAGCAGTACTTC.

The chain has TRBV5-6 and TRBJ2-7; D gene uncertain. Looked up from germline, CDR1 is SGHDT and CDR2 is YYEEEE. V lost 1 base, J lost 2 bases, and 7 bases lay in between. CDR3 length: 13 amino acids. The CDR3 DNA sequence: TGTGCCAGCAGCTTGTCTGTAACCTACGAGCAGTACTTC. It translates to CASSLSVTYEQYF.

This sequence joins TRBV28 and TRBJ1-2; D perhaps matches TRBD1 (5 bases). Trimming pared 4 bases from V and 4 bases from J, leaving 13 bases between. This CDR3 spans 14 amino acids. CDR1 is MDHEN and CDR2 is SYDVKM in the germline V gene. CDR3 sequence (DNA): TGTGCCAGCAGTTCGCCGCGGAGGGGCTATGGCTACACCTTC. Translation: CASSSPRRGYGYTF.

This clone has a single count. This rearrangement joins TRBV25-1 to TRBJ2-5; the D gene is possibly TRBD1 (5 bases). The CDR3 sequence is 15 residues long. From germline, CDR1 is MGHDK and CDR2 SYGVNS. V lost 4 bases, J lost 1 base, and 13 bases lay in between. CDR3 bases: TGTGCCAGCAGTGGGGTGTTCAGGGCCCAAGAGACCCAGTACTTC. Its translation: CASSGVFRAQETQYF.

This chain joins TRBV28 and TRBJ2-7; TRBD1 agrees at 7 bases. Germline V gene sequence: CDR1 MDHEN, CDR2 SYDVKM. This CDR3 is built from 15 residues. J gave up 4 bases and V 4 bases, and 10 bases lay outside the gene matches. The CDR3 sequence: CASSSGQETYYEQYF. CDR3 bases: TGTGCCAGCAGTTCAGGACAGGAGACTTATTACGAGCAGTACTTC.

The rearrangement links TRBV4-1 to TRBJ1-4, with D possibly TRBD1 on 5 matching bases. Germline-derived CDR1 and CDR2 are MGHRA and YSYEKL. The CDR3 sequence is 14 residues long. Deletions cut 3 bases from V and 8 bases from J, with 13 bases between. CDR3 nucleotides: TGCGCCAGCAGCCAGAACAGGAGACCCGAAAAACTGTTTTTT. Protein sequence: CASSQNRRPEKLFF.

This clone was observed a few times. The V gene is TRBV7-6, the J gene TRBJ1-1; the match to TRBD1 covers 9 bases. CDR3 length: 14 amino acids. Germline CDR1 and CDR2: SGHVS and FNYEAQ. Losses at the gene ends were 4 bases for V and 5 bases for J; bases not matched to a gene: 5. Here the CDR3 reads CASSWGQGKTEAFF. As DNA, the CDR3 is TGTGCCAGCAGCTGGGGACAGGGTAAAACTGAAGCTTTCTTT.

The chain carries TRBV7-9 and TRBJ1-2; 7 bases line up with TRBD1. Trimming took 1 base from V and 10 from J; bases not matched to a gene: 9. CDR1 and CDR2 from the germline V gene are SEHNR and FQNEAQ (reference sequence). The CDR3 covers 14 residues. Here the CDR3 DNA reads TGTGCCAGCAGCTTAGAGACCGGACAGGCCGACTACACCTTC. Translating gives CASSLETGQADYTF.

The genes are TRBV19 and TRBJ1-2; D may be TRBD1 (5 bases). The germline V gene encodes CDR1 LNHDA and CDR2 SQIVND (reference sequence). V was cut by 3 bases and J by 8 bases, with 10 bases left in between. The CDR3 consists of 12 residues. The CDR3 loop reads CASSIAAGGYTF. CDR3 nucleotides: TGTGCCAGTAGTATTGCCGCAGGGGGCTACACCTTC.

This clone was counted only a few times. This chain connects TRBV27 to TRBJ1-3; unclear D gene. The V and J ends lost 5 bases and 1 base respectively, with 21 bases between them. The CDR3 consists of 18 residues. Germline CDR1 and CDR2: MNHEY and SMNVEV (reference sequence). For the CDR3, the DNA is TGTGCCAGCAGTCCCATACCCCCCCCGGGTTTGTCTGGAAACACCATATATTTT. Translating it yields CASSPIPPPGLSGNTIYF.

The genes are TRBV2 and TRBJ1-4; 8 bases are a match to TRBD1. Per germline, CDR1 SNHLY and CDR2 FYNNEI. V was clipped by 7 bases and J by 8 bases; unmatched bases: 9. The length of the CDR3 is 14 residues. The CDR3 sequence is CASILDRVEEKLFF. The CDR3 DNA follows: TGTGCCAGCATCCTGGACAGGGTGGAGGAAAAACTGTTTTTT.

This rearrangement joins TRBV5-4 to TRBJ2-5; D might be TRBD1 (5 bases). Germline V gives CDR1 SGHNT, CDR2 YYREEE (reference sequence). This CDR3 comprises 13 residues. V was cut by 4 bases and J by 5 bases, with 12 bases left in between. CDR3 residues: CASSPSRQETQYF. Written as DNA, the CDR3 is TGTGCCAGCAGCCCGAGCAGACAGGAGACCCAGTACTTC.

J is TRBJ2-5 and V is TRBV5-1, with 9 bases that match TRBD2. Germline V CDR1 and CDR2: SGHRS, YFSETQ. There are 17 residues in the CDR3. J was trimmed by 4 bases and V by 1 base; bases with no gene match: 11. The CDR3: CASSLYPSGEVAETQYF. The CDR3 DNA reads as TGCGCCAGCAGCTTGTATCCTAGCGGGGAGGTGGCAGAGACCCAGTACTTC.

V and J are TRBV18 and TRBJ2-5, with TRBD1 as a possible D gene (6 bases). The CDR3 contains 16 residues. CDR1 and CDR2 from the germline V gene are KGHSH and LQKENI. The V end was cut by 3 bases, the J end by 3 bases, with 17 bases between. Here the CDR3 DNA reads TGTGCCAGCTCACCGTTCGAGCAGGGACAAGAAGAGACCCAGTACTTC. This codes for CASSPFEQGQEETQYF.

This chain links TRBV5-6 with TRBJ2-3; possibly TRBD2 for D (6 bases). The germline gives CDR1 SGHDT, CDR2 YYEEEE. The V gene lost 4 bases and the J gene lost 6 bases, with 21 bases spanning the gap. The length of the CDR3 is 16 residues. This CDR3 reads CASSGYTGTRGDTQYF. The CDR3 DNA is TGTGCCAGCAGCGGATATACCGGGACTCGGGGTGATACGCAGTATTTT.

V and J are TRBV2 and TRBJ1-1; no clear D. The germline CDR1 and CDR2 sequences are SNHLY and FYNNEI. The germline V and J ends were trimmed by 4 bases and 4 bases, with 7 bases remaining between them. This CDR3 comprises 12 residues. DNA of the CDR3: TGTGCCAGCAGTGCAGGTCTCACTGAAGCTTTCTTT. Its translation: CASSAGLTEAFF.

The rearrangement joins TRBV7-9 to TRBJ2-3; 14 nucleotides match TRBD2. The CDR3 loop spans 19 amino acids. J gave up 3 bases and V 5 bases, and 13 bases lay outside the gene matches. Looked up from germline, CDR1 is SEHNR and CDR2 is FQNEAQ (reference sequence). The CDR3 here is CASSAGLAGGRQVTDTQYF. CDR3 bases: TGTGCCAGCAGCGCAGGACTAGCGGGGGGTCGCCAGGTGACAGATACGCAGTATTTT. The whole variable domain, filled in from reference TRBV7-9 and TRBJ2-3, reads DTGVSQNPRHKITKRGQNVTFRCDPISEHNRLYWYRQTLGQGPEFLTYFQNEAQLEKSRLLSDRFSAERPKGSFSTLEIQRTEQGDSAMYLCASSAGLAGGRQVTDTQYFGPGTRLTVL.

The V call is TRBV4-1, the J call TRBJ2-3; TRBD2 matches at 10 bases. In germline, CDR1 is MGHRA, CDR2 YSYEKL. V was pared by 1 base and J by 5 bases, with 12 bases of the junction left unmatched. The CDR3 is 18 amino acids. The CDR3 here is CASSQVVERGGGLDTQYF. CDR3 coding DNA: TGCGCCAGCAGCCAAGTGGTGGAGCGGGGGGGCGGATTAGATACGCAGTATTTT.

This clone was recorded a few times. CDR3 coding DNA: TGTGCCAGCAGTTTAGGGGGGGCACGCCTCCACTTT. This encodes CASSLGGARLHF. The chain recombines TRBV28 with TRBJ1-6; perhaps TRBD1 as D (6 bases). The germline V and J ends were trimmed by 2 bases and 15 bases, with 11 bases remaining between them. Germline values: CDR1 MDHEN, CDR2 SYDVKM. There are 12 residues in the CDR3.

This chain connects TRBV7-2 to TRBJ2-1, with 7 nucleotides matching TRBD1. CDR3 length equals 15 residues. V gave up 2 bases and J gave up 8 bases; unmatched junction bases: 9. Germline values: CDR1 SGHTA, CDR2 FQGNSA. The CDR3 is CASSLSRGSYHEQFF. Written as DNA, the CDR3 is TGTGCCAGCAGCTTATCCAGGGGGTCTTATCATGAGCAGTTCTTC.

Here the CDR3 reads CASSLWGDTGELFF. CDR3 nucleotide sequence: TGTGCCAGCAGTTTATGGGGGGACACCGGGGAGCTGTTTTTT. The chain uses TRBV27 and TRBJ2-2, with a possible D match to TRBD2 (6 bases). V shed 1 base and J shed 3 bases, with 6 bases lying between them. The CDR3 spans 14 residues. Germline V CDR1 and CDR2: MNHEY, SMNVEV (reference sequence).

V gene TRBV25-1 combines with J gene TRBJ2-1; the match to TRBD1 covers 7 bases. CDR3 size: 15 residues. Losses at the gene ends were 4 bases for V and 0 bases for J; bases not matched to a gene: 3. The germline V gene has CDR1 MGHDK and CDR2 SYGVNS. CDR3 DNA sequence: TGTGCCAGCAGTGTCAGGGGGAGCTCCTACAATGAGCAGTTCTTC. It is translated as CASSVRGSSYNEQFF. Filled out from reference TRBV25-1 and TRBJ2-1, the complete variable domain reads EADIYQTPRYLVIGTGKKITLECSQTMGHDKMYWYQQDPGMELHLIHYSYGVNSTEKGDLSSESTVSRIRTEHFPLTLESARPSHTSQYLCASSVRGSSYNEQFFGPGTRLTVL.